The T cell receptor beta chain under discussion was sequenced for a study of prognosis after radiotherapy for stage I lung cancer. Trimming cost V 0 bases and J 4 bases; bases outside gene matches: 10. The length of the CDR3 is 18 residues. Germline V gene data show CDR1 as DFQATT and CDR2 as SNEGSKA (reference sequence). This clonotype was counted only a few times. CDR3 of TCR beta was amplified from genomic DNA via a two-round multiplex PCR. Round one of PCR was performed, and it used primers specific to each TRBV and TRBJ gene. TCRdb re-derived calls from the multiplex PCR reads in MiXCR, one entry per CDR3 protein. This sample carries about 24,000 distinct CDR3 sequences, roughly 40% of them seen once, and the ten largest clones take approximately 67%.

Source: PBMCs, taken before or after stereotactic body radiation therapy (not recorded which). This clonotype originated in a donor of 50 years or more with non-small cell lung cancer. The V gene is TRBV20-1, the J gene TRBJ2-3; 13 nucleotides line up with TRBD2. CDR3 in DNA: TGCAGTGCTAGAGATAAGCGGACTAGCGGGAGTAGCGCAGATACGCAGTATTTT. Amino acids: CSARDKRTSGSSADTQYF.